This T cell receptor (beta chain) appears in the sequencing data of a study of chemoradiotherapy in HPV16-positive cancers. Study-wide context: A couple of HPV16-positive patients' cells yielded candidate HPV-specific clones and common motifs.

Looked up from germline, CDR1 is MNHEY and CDR2 is SVGAGI. CDR3 length: 15 amino acids. Trimming cost V 6 bases and J 2 bases, with 13 bases left between them. General study points: Non-HPV-specific T cells did not expand in tumors during treatment, whereas candidate HPV-specific clones and E7-related motifs did.

As for this clone: Antigen specificity is unknown.

Repeated repertoire sampling spanned the course of chemoradiotherapy. TCRdb keeps only in-frame clones here, not all; method: immunoSEQ multiplex PCR. The repertoire holds under 5,000 clones, with roughly 73% as singletons. This clonotype was obtained from a human donor with HPV-associated anogenital cancer. This chain joins TRBV6-5 and TRBJ2-2; D is possibly TRBD2 (6 bases). The specimen was obtained from a patient who underwent chemoradiotherapy. CDR3 residues: CASRARGYNTGELFF. The CDR3 DNA reads TGTGCCAGCAGGGCCCGGGGGTATAACACCGGGGAGCTGTTTTTT.